The sequence of this T cell receptor beta chain was determined in a study of beta chain features in type 1 diabetes (dated by TCRdb to between 2018 and 2020). Concerning the study at large: Mean age, gender distribution, total cell number and subset yield did not differ between patients and healthy donors. Across all samples, about 110 million sorted cells were examined, and cell number per subset correlated strongly with RNA yield. In the study, TCRB repertoires of sorted circulating CD4+ T cell subsets from recently diagnosed type 1 diabetes patients were compared with those of matched healthy donors. Whereas all 30 or so donors provided naive and central memory subsets, regulatory and stem cell-like memory subsets were isolated from just 8 patients and about eight healthy donors.

Findings and caveats that apply to the study as a whole: Naive, central memory and regulatory TCRB repertoires appeared more similar among patients than among healthy donors. Only small numbers of individuals were included in the HLA sub-analyses, which left unresolved whether HLA type had any influence on TCRB rearrangement. In all four CD4+ subsets, TCRB CDR3 length was moderately but significantly shorter in type 1 diabetes patients. Because cDNA was sequenced instead of genomic DNA, highly expressing activated cells could be over-represented, though the groups showed no difference in activation or CD3 levels. At VDJ recombination sites, type 1 diabetes patients had fewer insertions and more deleted nucleotides, which implies abnormalities in thymic rearrangement. PCR might favor shorter templates, but patient and control samples were amplified and corrected together, so any skew would affect both groups equally.

The entire isolated RNA was reverse transcribed using the High Capacity cDNA Reverse Transcription Kit, and thus expressed TCRB transcripts were sequenced. Deep immunoSEQ sequencing was applied to naive, central memory and regulatory T cell samples, giving an average of roughly 3.5 million total reads per sample. After sorted cells were lysed in RLT buffer, RNA was extracted with DNase-treated RNeasy Micro or Mini kits, with the choice depending on cell number. Each cell subset was processed separately to prevent cross-contamination, with patient and healthy donor samples processed together. Using the immunoSEQ multiplex PCR, TCRB sequences were amplified from cDNA into 87-bp fragments spanning the CDR3 region. Amplicons were sequenced on the Illumina HiSeq platform. The study's own analysis went as follows. PCR bias was computationally corrected using synthetic template baselines, reads within Hamming distance 2 were collapsed, and singletons that could not be merged were discarded. By aligning reads against IMGT, V, D and J genes, CDR3 length, and insertions or deletions at six rearrangement sites were assigned. Within each subset, clonotype counts were normalized to sorted cell number, and only after that were true diversity and Gini coefficients computed with the tcR R package. Repertoire sharing was quantified using the overlap coefficient calculated on TCRB nucleotide sequences. Out-of-frame TCRB sequences from naive cells were analyzed as a proxy for the pre-selection repertoire. This immuneACCESS table, as held by TCRdb, lists in-frame sequences with V and J called but not all clones. Of the missing ones, under half trace to an unresolved V gene in checked studies; the others have no known cause. The V and J calls and clone size were taken over from that table, and D and trimming were inferred from the DNA. This sample lists a few hundred thousand clones; about 12% were detected once. Clones ranked in the top ten supply roughly 0.017% of the sample.

Spanning cysteine to phenylalanine, the CDR3 consists of 16 amino acids. Of all the DNA, just the CDR3 is kept, 48 bases in frame from base 1. For CDR1 and CDR2, the germline V gene lists LGHNA and YSLEER. Trimming takes 4 bases from V and 2 bases from J, and the germline ends sit 15 bases apart. This clone was recorded a few times. Which antigen it targets is not known. The record has no base qualities; no much larger clone is one base away. A single peripheral blood draw of roughly 0.11 L on average was collected from each donor into heparinised tubes. Using a panel that included CD45RO, CCR7, CD25, CD127, CD95 and CD27, naive, central memory, regulatory and stem cell-like memory CD4+ T cells were sorted on a BD FACSAria II. Purity was above 95% for every sorted population. Right away, PBMCs were isolated by Lymphoprep density gradient centrifugation and were stained directly, with no culture step. So that batch effects would be minimized, each experiment stained and sorted samples in pairs, pairing one healthy donor with one patient.

The chain links TRBV4-3 with TRBJ2-1; confidence is insufficient to name the D gene. The receptor's source is a man younger than 35 in good health. The sequenced material came from naive CD4+ T cells from blood. The cell subset or site label here, explained by the study, means: true naive CD4+ T cells. The nucleotide sequence is given as TGCGCCAGCAGCCCCCAATGGGCCACAGCCTACAATGAGCAGTTCTTC. Its protein is CASSPQWATAYNEQFF.